This T cell receptor (beta chain) was found in a study of blood T cell repertoires in COVID-19. Generated by immunoSEQ multiplex PCR, the TCRdb table keeps only in-frame clones and is missing some. The table records about 240,000 clones, 86% of them present only once. Unmatched junction bases numbered 7, after V lost 5 bases and J lost 7 bases. CDR1 is MNHEY, CDR2 SVGAGI, per germline. The CDR3 extends over 13 amino acids. This TCR derives from a man older than 75 with acute or convalescent COVID-19. The sample consisted of peripheral blood. J is TRBJ2-7 and V is TRBV6-5; 8 bases map to TRBD1. The CDR3 bases are TGTGCCAGCAGTCCGGACAGGGTGCGGGAGCAGTACTTC. Residues: CASSPDRVREQYF.